These T cell receptor beta chains were read from a single sample in a study of spatial heterogeneity in lung cancer. One entry per CDR3 protein results from TCRdb running MiXCR on the 5' RACE reads. Seen here are fewer than 20,000 distinct CDR3 sequences, about 5.8% observed once, and the top ten hold around a tenth. The sample was lung tumor tissue, taken at surgery. These receptors all stem from a female donor with early-stage non-small cell lung cancer. CDR3s include the opening cysteine and the closing phenylalanine or tryptophan. D genes are given only for firm matches. Size is stated for part of the rows, as once, few or many counts, or as a class when the clone is expanded.

>TRBD2|TRBV27|NA|TRBJ2-2
TGTGCCAGCAGTTTATTAGCGGGTACCGGGGAGCTGTTTTTT
CASSLLAGTGELFF
>TRBD1|TRBV19|NA|TRBJ2-3
TGTGCCAGTAGTGTCGGACAGGGAACAGATACGCAGTATTTT
CASSVGQGTDTQYF
>NA|TRBV10-1|many|TRBJ2-1
TGCGCCAGCAGAATAATACGGGACCGAGTATTGAATGAGCAGTTCTTC
CASRIIRDRVLNEQFF
>TRBD2|TRBV4-2|many|TRBJ2-2
TGTGCCAGCAGCCAAACTAGCGGGAGGGCCACCGGGGAGCTGTTTTTT
CASSQTSGRATGELFF
>NA|TRBV2|many|TRBJ2-5
TGTGCCAGCAGTGAAGGATTCCAGGGTCAAGAGACCCAGTACTTC
CASSEGFQGQETQYF
>NA|TRBV20-1|many|TRBJ2-3
TGCAGTAACCAGGGGGGTCCAGATACGCAGTATTTT
CSNQGGPDTQYF
>NA|TRBV5-1|medium-sized|TRBJ2-7
TGCGCCAGCAGCTGGAACGGGGACGAGCAGTACTTC
CASSWNGDEQYF
>TRBD2|TRBV20-1|many|TRBJ2-1
TGCAGTGCGACGATAGCGGGAGTCAGTGAGCAGTTCTTC
CSATIAGVSEQFF
>NA|TRBV28|many|TRBJ2-7
TGTGCCAGCAGTTTGGGCGACGAGCAGTACTTC
CASSLGDEQYF
>TRBD1|TRBV27|many|TRBJ2-5
TGTGCCAGCAGGCGACAGGGAGAAGAGACCCAGTACTTC
CASRRQGEETQYF
>NA|TRBV30|medium-sized|TRBJ2-3
TGTGCCTGGAGGGACTCTTTAGAGGCAGATACGCAGTATTTT
CAWRDSLEADTQYF
>TRBD1|TRBV2|few|TRBJ1-5
TGTGCCAGCAGTTCGGGGGACAGTAACAATCAGCCCCAGCATTTT
CASSSGDSNNQPQHF
>NA|TRBV5-1|many|TRBJ2-7
TGCGCCAGCAGCAGAAAAGCAGAGGCCTACGAGCAGTACTTC
CASSRKAEAYEQYF
>NA|TRBV28|many|TRBJ1-2
TGTGCCAGCAGTTTAGGTCCCTATGGCTACACCTTC
CASSLGPYGYTF
>NA|TRBV20-1|medium-sized|TRBJ2-3
TGCAGTGCCCAAGAGGCTGGCTCAGATACGCAGTATTTT
CSAQEAGSDTQYF
>TRBD2|TRBV12-3/TRBV12-4|few|TRBJ2-2
TGTGCCAGTACGGCGGGAGGCTTGGAGCTGTTTTTT
CASTAGGLELFF
>NA|TRBV20-1|many|TRBJ2-1
TGCAGTGCCGAGGACCCTCGCTCCTACAATGAGCAGTTCTTC
CSAEDPRSYNEQFF
>NA|TRBV11-2|many|TRBJ1-2
TGTGCCAGCAGCCGGGGTGGGGCAGATCCTAACTATGGCTACACCTTC
CASSRGGADPNYGYTF
>NA|TRBV5-1|many|TRBJ2-5
TGCGCCAGCAGAAGCCAGGGCAGCCAAGAGACCCAGTACTTC
CASRSQGSQETQYF
>NA|TRBV12-3/TRBV12-4|NA|TRBJ2-2
TGTGCCAGCAGTCCCAACCTTGACACCGGGGAGCTGTTTTTT
CASSPNLDTGELFF
>TRBD1|TRBV9|medium-sized|TRBJ1-6
TGTGCCAGCAGCGCATCGACAGGGCTAAATTCACCCCTCCACTTT
CASSASTGLNSPLHF
>TRBD2|TRBV7-2|many|TRBJ2-1
TGTGCCAGCAGCCTCACCCTAGCGGGAGCTGCCGTGGGCAATGAGCAGTTCTTC
CASSLTLAGAAVGNEQFF
>TRBD2|TRBV5-1|NA|TRBJ2-1
TGCGCCAGCAGCGTAGGGACTAGCGGGACCGAGCAGTTCTTC
CASSVGTSGTEQFF
>NA|TRBV5-1|few|TRBJ1-1
TGCGCCAGCAGCTTGAATGGCGGGATGAACACTGAAGCTTTCTTT
CASSLNGGMNTEAFF
>NA|TRBV6-5|many|TRBJ2-3
TGTGCCAGCAGTTACAGCAGCACAGATACGCAGTATTTT
CASSYSSTDTQYF